This T cell receptor beta chain was observed in a study of early T cells in non-severe SARS-CoV-2 infection. Attachment of unique molecular identifiers to individual cDNA molecules was performed. A single record per CDR3 protein comes from TCRdb applying MiXCR to the 5' RACE reads. The repertoire has roughly 29,000 distinct CDR3 sequences, about 3% of them found once; the top ten carry 0.6% to 0.75%. Germline CDR1 reads DFQATT; CDR2 reads SNEGSKA (reference sequence). This CDR3 spans 12 amino acids. V gave up 6 bases and J gave up 6 bases; unmatched junction bases: 6. This clonotype was counted many times.

The gene calls are TRBV20-1 and TRBJ1-1, with 8 bases matching TRBD1. The specimen sequenced was whole blood. The clonotype was recovered from an adult who was a healthcare worker with PCR-confirmed SARS-CoV-2 infection or an uninfected control (not recorded which). In DNA form, the CDR3 reads TGCAGTGCCCGGACAGGGAGCCCTGAAGCTTTCTTT. This sequence encodes CSARTGSPEAFF.